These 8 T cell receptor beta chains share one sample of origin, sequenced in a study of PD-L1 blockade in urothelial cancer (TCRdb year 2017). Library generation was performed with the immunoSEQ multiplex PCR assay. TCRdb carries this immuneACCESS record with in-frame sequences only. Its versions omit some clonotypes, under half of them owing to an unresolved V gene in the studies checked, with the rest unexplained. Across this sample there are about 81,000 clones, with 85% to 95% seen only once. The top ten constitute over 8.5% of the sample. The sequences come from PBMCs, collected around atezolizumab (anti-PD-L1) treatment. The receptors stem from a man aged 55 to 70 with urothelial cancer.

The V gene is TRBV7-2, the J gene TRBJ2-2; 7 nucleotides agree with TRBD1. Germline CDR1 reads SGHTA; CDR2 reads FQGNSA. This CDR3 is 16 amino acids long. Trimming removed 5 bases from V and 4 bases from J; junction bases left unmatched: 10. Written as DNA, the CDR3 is TGTGCCAGCAGCCCACCCCGGTCAGGGGGCACCGGGGAGCTGTTTTTT. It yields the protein CASSPPRSGGTGELFF.

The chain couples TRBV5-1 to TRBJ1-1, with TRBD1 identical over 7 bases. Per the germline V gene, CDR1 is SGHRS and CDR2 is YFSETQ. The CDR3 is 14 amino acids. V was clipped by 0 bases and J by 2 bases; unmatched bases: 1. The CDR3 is CASSLGDSNTEAFF. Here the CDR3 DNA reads TGCGCCAGCAGCTTGGGGGACAGCAACACTGAAGCTTTCTTT.

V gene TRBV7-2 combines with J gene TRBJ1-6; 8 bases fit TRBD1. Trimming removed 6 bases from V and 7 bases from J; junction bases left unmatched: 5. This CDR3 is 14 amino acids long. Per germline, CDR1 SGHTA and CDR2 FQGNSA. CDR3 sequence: CASRQGQGNSPLHF. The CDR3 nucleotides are TGTGCCAGCAGGCAAGGACAGGGAAATTCACCCCTCCACTTT.

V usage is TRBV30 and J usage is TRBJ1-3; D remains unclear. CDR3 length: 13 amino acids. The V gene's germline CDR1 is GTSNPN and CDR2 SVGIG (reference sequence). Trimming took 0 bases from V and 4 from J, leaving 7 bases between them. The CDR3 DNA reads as TGTGCCTGGAGTGTATCGAGGGGAAACACCATATATTTT. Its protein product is CAWSVSRGNTIYF.

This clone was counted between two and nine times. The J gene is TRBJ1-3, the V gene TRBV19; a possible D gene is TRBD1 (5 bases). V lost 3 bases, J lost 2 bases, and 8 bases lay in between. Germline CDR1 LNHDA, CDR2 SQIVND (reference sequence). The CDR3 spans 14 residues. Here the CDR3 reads CASSMTATGNTIYF. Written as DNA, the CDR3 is TGTGCCAGTAGTATGACAGCCACTGGAAACACCATATATTTT.

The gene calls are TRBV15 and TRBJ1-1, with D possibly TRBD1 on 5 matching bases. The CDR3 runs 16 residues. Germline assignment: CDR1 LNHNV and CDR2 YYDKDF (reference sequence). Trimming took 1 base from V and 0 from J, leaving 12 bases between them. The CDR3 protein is CATSRGGGMVNTEAFF. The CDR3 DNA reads TGTGCCACCAGCAGAGGGGGGGGGATGGTGAACACTGAAGCTTTCTTT.

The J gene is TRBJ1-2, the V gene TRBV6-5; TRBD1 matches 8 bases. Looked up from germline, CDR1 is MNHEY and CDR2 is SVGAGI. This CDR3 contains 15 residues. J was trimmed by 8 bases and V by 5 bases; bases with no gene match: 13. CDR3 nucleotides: TGTGCCAGCAGTACGCTCGGACAGGGAAGGAACGGCTACACCTTC. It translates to CASSTLGQGRNGYTF.

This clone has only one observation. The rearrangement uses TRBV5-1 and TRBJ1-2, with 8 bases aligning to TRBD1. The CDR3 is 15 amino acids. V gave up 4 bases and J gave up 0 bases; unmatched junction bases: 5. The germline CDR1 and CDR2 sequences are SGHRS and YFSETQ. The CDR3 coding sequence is TGCGCCAGCAGCCCCACAGGGGGTACTAACTATGGCTACACCTTC. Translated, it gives CASSPTGGTNYGYTF.